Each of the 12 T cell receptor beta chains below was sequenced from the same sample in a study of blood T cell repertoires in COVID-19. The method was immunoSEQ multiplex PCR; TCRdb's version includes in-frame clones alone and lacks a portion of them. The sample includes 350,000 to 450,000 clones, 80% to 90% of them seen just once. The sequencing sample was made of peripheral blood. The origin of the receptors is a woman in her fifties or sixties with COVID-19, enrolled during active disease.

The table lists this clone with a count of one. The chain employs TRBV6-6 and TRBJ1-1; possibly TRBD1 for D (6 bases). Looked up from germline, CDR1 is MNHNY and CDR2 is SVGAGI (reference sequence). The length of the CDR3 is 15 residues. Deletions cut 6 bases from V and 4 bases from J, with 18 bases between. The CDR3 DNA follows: TGTGCCAGCAGCTCCCGAGGGGGAATAGTCACTGAAGCTTTCTTT. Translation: CASSSRGGIVTEAFF.

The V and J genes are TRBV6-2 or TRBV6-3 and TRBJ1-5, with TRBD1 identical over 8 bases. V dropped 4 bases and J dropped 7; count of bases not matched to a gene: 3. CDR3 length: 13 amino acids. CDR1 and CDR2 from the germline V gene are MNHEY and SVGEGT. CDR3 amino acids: CASSSTGGQPQHF. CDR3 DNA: TGTGCCAGCAGTTCCACAGGGGGGCAGCCCCAGCATTTT.

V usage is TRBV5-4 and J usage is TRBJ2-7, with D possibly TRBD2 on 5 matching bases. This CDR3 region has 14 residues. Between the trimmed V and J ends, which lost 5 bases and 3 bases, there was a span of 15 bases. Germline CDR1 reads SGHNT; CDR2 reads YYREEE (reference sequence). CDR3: CASSSKSGNYEQYF. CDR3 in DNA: TGTGCCAGCAGTTCAAAATCCGGGAACTACGAGCAGTACTTC.

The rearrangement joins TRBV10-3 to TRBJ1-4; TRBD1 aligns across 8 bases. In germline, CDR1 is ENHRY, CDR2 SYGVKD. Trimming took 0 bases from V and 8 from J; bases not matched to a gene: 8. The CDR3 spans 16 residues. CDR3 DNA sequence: TGTGCCATCAGTGAGTCGCTCGGGACAGGTTTCGAAAAACTGTTTTTT. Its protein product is CAISESLGTGFEKLFF.

The CDR3 nucleotides are TGTGCCAGCAGCTCCGGGGACACTTTGACCTACGAGCAGTACTTC. Its translation is CASSSGDTLTYEQYF. This rearrangement joins TRBV9 to TRBJ2-7; a possible D gene is TRBD1 (6 bases). V dropped 4 bases and J dropped 2 bases, with 16 bases sitting between them. CDR1 is SGDLS and CDR2 is YYNGEE in the germline V gene. CDR3 length: 15 residues.

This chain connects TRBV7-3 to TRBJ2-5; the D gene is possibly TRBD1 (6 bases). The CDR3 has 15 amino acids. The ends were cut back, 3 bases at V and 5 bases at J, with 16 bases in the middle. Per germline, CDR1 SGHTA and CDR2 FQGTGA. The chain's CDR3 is CASSFGQQILETQYF. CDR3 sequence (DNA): TGTGCCAGCAGCTTTGGACAGCAAATCTTGGAGACCCAGTACTTC.

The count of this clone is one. The CDR3 DNA reads as TGTGCCAGCAGCTCTTCGGCGGGCGGGGAGCTGTTTTTT. Translating it yields CASSSSAGGELFF. The chain uses TRBV7-6 and TRBJ2-2, with D possibly TRBD2 on 5 matching bases. The CDR3 sequence is 13 residues long. Germline values: CDR1 SGHVS, CDR2 FNYEAQ. The ends were cut back, 4 bases at V and 7 bases at J, with 10 bases in the middle.

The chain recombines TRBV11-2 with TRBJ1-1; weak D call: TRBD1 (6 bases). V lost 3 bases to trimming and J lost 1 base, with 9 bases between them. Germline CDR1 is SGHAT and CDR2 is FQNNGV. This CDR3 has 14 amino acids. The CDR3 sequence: CASSLARGNTEAFF. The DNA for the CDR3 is TGTGCCAGCAGCTTGGCCAGGGGGAACACTGAAGCTTTCTTT. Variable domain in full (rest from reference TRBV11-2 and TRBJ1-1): EAGVAQSPRYKIIEKRQSVAFWCNPISGHATLYWYQQILGQGPKLLIQFQNNGVVDDSQLPKDRFSAERLKGVDSTLKIQPAKLEDSAVYLCASSLARGNTEAFFGQGTRLTVV.

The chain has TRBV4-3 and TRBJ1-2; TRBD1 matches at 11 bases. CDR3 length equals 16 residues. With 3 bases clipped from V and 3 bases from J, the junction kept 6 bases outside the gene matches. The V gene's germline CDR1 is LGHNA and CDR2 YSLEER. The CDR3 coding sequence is TGCGCCAGCAGCCAGAGCCGGACAGGGGGCTACTATGGCTACACCTTC. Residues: CASSQSRTGGYYGYTF.

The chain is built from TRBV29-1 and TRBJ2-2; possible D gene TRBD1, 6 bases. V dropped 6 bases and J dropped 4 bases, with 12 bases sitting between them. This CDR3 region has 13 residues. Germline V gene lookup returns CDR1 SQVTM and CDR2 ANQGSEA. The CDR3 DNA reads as TGCAGCGTCGGAACAGGGACCACCGGGGAGCTGTTTTTT. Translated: CSVGTGTTGELFF.

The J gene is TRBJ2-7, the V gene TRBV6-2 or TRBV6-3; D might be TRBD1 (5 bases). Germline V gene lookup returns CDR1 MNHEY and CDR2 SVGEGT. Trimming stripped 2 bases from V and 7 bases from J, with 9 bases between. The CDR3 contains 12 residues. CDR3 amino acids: CASSYQNREQYF. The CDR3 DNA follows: TGTGCCAGCAGTTACCAGAACAGGGAGCAGTACTTC.

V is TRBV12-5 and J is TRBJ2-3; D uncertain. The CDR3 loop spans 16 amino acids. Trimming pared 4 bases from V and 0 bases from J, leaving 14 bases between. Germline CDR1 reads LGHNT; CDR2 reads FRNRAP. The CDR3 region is CASGSEKPSSTDTQYF. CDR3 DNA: TGTGCTAGTGGTTCCGAAAAGCCTTCTAGCACAGATACGCAGTATTTT.